This T cell receptor beta chain was sequenced during a study of beta chain features in type 1 diabetes. Findings of the study overall: Patients with Type 1 diabetes showed moderately but significantly shorter TCRB CDR3s in all four CD4+ subsets.

In germline, CDR1 is LNHDA, CDR2 SQIVND (reference sequence). The V gene lost 3 bases and the J gene lost 3 bases, with 9 bases spanning the gap. The CDR3 loop spans 14 amino acids. The authors reverse transcribed all of the isolated RNA, so sequencing captured expressed TCRB transcripts. This table comes from immunoSEQ multiplex PCR, and its TCRdb copy is limited to in-frame clones, with some not included. Among 250,000 to 350,000 clones listed, roughly 13% were seen once. The collection from each donor was one heparinised blood draw averaging roughly 100 mL. Points on this clone: Its target is unknown.

Sequencing input: naive CD4+ T cells from blood. The chain links TRBV19 to TRBJ1-5; D is ambiguous. The sequence came from a man under 40 with type 1 diabetes. CDR3 in amino acids: CASSMFGINQPQHF. DNA of the CDR3: TGTGCCAGTAGTATGTTCGGTATCAATCAGCCCCAGCATTTT.